These T cell receptor beta chains were read from a single sample in a study of cytotoxic CD8 clonotypes in ibrutinib-treated CLL. Sequenced by immunoSEQ multiplex PCR; TCRdb stores in-frame clones only, minus some. The table includes over 120,000 clones, 80% detected once. Sequences were derived from PBMCs, sampled after 36 months of ibrutinib treatment. Receptor source: a human donor with chronic lymphocytic leukemia. Each CDR3 is given with its conserved first and last residue. Fields, in order: V gene, J gene, clone size, D gene, CDR3 DNA, CDR3 protein. D genes are given only for firm matches. Size is omitted from some rows. Given values are once, few, many or a class for expanded clones.

v_gene: TRBV9; j_gene: TRBJ2-3; abundance: -; d_gene: -; CDR3nt: TGTGCCAGCAGCGTACCTCAGGGTAGCACAGATACGCAGTATTTT; CDR3aa: CASSVPQGSTDTQYF
v_gene: TRBV7-2; j_gene: TRBJ1-6; abundance: -; d_gene: -; CDR3nt: TGTGCCAGCAGCCCAGATTTCTTTGGAAATTCACCCCTCCACTTT; CDR3aa: CASSPDFFGNSPLHF
v_gene: TRBV2; j_gene: TRBJ2-1; abundance: few; d_gene: -; CDR3nt: TGTGCCAGCGCCGGTAGCAATGAGCAGTTCTTC; CDR3aa: CASAGSNEQFF
v_gene: TRBV27; j_gene: TRBJ2-1; abundance: few; d_gene: -; CDR3nt: TGTGCCAGCAGTTTAAAAGGACCCCCAGAGCAGTTCTTC; CDR3aa: CASSLKGPPEQFF
v_gene: TRBV5-4; j_gene: TRBJ2-4; abundance: -; d_gene: TRBD1; CDR3nt: TGTGCCAGCAGCGTCCCCAGGGGGCGACGGTACTTC; CDR3aa: CASSVPRGRRYF
v_gene: TRBV7-2; j_gene: TRBJ1-5; abundance: -; d_gene: -; CDR3nt: TGTGCCAGCAGCCCGCGGGGCTCCCGTCCTAATCAGCCCCAGCATTTT; CDR3aa: CASSPRGSRPNQPQHF
v_gene: TRBV27; j_gene: TRBJ1-2; abundance: -; d_gene: -; CDR3nt: TGTGCCAGCAGTTATATCTGGGGGGGATCCTATGGCTACACCTTC; CDR3aa: CASSYIWGGSYGYTF
v_gene: TRBV9; j_gene: TRBJ2-7; abundance: once; d_gene: TRBD1; CDR3nt: TGTGCCAGCAGCGGGGACAGAAGCGAGCAGTACTTC; CDR3aa: CASSGDRSEQYF
v_gene: TRBV19; j_gene: TRBJ2-7; abundance: -; d_gene: -; CDR3nt: TGTGCCAGTAGTGGACCTGGTTCCTACGAGCAGTACTTC; CDR3aa: CASSGPGSYEQYF
v_gene: TRBV4-1; j_gene: TRBJ1-1; abundance: few; d_gene: -; CDR3nt: TGCGCCAGCAGCCTTAACGGGGGACGGACTGAAGCTTTCTTT; CDR3aa: CASSLNGGRTEAFF
v_gene: TRBV28; j_gene: TRBJ1-6; abundance: -; d_gene: -; CDR3nt: TGTGCCAGCAGTTTAACGCCCGACAATTCACCCCTCCACTTT; CDR3aa: CASSLTPDNSPLHF
v_gene: TRBV5-1; j_gene: TRBJ1-2; abundance: -; d_gene: -; CDR3nt: TGCGCCAGCAGCTACATCTCGACAGCTAACTATGGCTACACCTTC; CDR3aa: CASSYISTANYGYTF
v_gene: TRBV12-5; j_gene: TRBJ2-3; abundance: -; d_gene: -; CDR3nt: TGTGCTAGTGGTTTGGTACTTGGGTTCGACACAGATACGCAGTATTTT; CDR3aa: CASGLVLGFDTDTQYF
v_gene: TRBV7-9; j_gene: TRBJ1-1; abundance: -; d_gene: -; CDR3nt: TGTGCCAGCAGCTCGCCAGGTGGCACTGAAGCTTTCTTT; CDR3aa: CASSSPGGTEAFF
v_gene: TRBV6-1; j_gene: TRBJ2-7; abundance: -; d_gene: TRBD1; CDR3nt: TGTGCCAGCAGCGGGACAGGGTCCGAGCAGTACTTC; CDR3aa: CASSGTGSEQYF
v_gene: TRBV7-9; j_gene: TRBJ2-7; abundance: -; d_gene: TRBD1; CDR3nt: TGTGCCAGCAGCTCTAGTGTAGTCGGGACAGGTCCCTACGAGCAGTACTTC; CDR3aa: CASSSSVVGTGPYEQYF
v_gene: TRBV5-1; j_gene: TRBJ1-3; abundance: once; d_gene: -; CDR3nt: TGCGCCAGCAGCTTGGTAGGACGGCTTTACGGCACCATATATTTT; CDR3aa: CASSLVGRLYGTIYF
v_gene: TRBV13; j_gene: TRBJ1-4; abundance: -; d_gene: TRBD1; CDR3nt: TGTGCCAGCAGCTCTGGACTACAGGGGGCGGGAGAAAAACTGTTTTTT; CDR3aa: CASSSGLQGAGEKLFF
v_gene: TRBV5-4; j_gene: TRBJ1-2; abundance: -; d_gene: TRBD1; CDR3nt: TGTGCCAGCAGCCCCGGACAGGGGGCCCTTGGCTACACCTTC; CDR3aa: CASSPGQGALGYTF
v_gene: TRBV27; j_gene: TRBJ1-6; abundance: -; d_gene: TRBD1; CDR3nt: TGTGCCAGCAGAACGGGACAGGGGGGCGCCAGGTACAATTCACCCCTCCACTTT; CDR3aa: CASRTGQGGARYNSPLHF
v_gene: TRBV19; j_gene: TRBJ2-7; abundance: once; d_gene: TRBD1; CDR3nt: TGTGCCAGTAGTATAGGTCTTCTACAGGGGGTCTACGAGCAGTACTTC; CDR3aa: CASSIGLLQGVYEQYF
v_gene: TRBV30; j_gene: TRBJ1-2; abundance: -; d_gene: -; CDR3nt: TGTGCCTGGAGTGTAGTAGGAACTTTCTATGGCTACACCTTC; CDR3aa: CAWSVVGTFYGYTF
v_gene: TRBV5-1; j_gene: TRBJ1-1; abundance: -; d_gene: TRBD1; CDR3nt: TGCGCCAGCAGCCCTTGGACAGGAATGAACACTGAAGCTTTCTTT; CDR3aa: CASSPWTGMNTEAFF
v_gene: TRBV7-9; j_gene: TRBJ1-6; abundance: -; d_gene: -; CDR3nt: TGTGCCAGCAGCTCACGGGGCAGGGATAATTCACCCCTCCACTTT; CDR3aa: CASSSRGRDNSPLHF
v_gene: TRBV10-3; j_gene: TRBJ2-1; abundance: -; d_gene: -; CDR3nt: TGTGCCATCAGTGAGGGGACCCCGATGAGGAATGAGCAGTTCTTC; CDR3aa: CAISEGTPMRNEQFF
v_gene: TRBV9; j_gene: TRBJ2-5; abundance: -; d_gene: -; CDR3nt: TGTGCCAGCAGCGTAGCTCTCAGGCAAGAGACCCAGTACTTC; CDR3aa: CASSVALRQETQYF
v_gene: TRBV18; j_gene: TRBJ2-3; abundance: -; d_gene: -; CDR3nt: TGTGCCAGCTCACCGCCCCATCGGGCAGATACGCAGTATTTT; CDR3aa: CASSPPHRADTQYF
v_gene: TRBV4-1; j_gene: TRBJ2-1; abundance: -; d_gene: -; CDR3nt: TGCGCCAGCAGCCAAGATATCCGCGAGCAGTTCTTC; CDR3aa: CASSQDIREQFF
v_gene: TRBV5-1; j_gene: TRBJ2-5; abundance: -; d_gene: -; CDR3nt: TGCGCCAGCAGCCCGTCGGAGACCCAGTACTTC; CDR3aa: CASSPSETQYF
v_gene: TRBV6-5; j_gene: TRBJ1-2; abundance: -; d_gene: -; CDR3nt: TGTGCCAGCATCCCTATGGTAGCCAACTATGGCTACACCTTC; CDR3aa: CASIPMVANYGYTF
v_gene: TRBV28; j_gene: TRBJ1-1; abundance: once; d_gene: -; CDR3nt: TGTGCCAGCAGTTCACCTGTCATGAACACTGAAGCTTTCTTT; CDR3aa: CASSSPVMNTEAFF
v_gene: TRBV18; j_gene: TRBJ2-6; abundance: -; d_gene: -; CDR3nt: TGTGCCAGCTCACCATTCCTCTCTGGGGCCAACGTCCTGACTTTC; CDR3aa: CASSPFLSGANVLTF
v_gene: TRBV5-4; j_gene: TRBJ2-7; abundance: -; d_gene: TRBD1; CDR3nt: TGTGCCAGCAGCCAATCAGACAGGGGAGGCTACGAGCAGTACTTC; CDR3aa: CASSQSDRGGYEQYF
v_gene: TRBV10-3; j_gene: TRBJ2-1; abundance: -; d_gene: -; CDR3nt: TGTGCCATCAGTGTACCCCCCGGGAAACCATACAATGAGCAGTTCTTC; CDR3aa: CAISVPPGKPYNEQFF
v_gene: TRBV25-1; j_gene: TRBJ1-2; abundance: -; d_gene: -; CDR3nt: TGTGCCAGCAGTGGATTAGTGGATTATTTC; CDR3aa: CASSGLVDYF